Described below is a single TCR beta chain sequence and its context. Its recognized antigen is unknown. Since no conserved phenylalanine or tryptophan closes the CDR3, a read error is the likely cause. This record belongs to a study of tumor and adjacent non-tumor tissue in lung cancer (dated by TCRdb to the late 2010s). As for the study more broadly: Of the cohort, 11 to 12 patients had adenocarcinoma, 2 had squamous cell carcinoma and 1 had small cell lung cancer. Ages among the roughly 15 patients ranged from roughly 30 to 85 years, there were approximately ten men and 5 women, and disease was at TNM stage I to III. A total of approximately 130,000,000 productive TCRbeta reads were generated by sequencing, corresponding to an average of approximately 4.3 million reads per sample. The study compared bulk TCRbeta repertoires from lung tumor tissue and matched distant non-tumor lung tissue of more than 12 lung cancer patients. TCRbeta CDR3 sequencing was performed on thirty paired specimens, with one tumor sample and one normal lung sample collected per patient.

RNA was extracted from bulk unsorted tissue and checked for quality with a NanoDrop ND-1000 and an Agilent 2100. The donors were newly diagnosed lung cancer patients admitted for thoracic surgery in China from August to November 2014 who had not received prior chemotherapy. Anyone who had undergone radiotherapy or chemotherapy before, or who had another cancer at the same time, was left out of the study. Surgical tissue pieces of about 1-2.1 cm3 were preserved in RNAlater solution and stored at -80 °C until use. Study-level results and caveats: Tumor tissue showed significantly greater TCR diversity (inverse Simpson) than normal lung tissue (approximately 400 vs 170, P = 0.0075, Mann-Whitney U test). The top 100 clones made up a significantly larger cumulative share of the repertoire in normal lung than in tumor tissue. Peripheral blood was not sequenced, so blood TCRbeta repertoires in these lung cancer patients were not examined. Younger patients had significantly higher TCR diversity, and higher tumor TCR diversity was associated with shorter overall and disease-free survival. Neither the sequencing platform nor unique molecular identifiers are named or mentioned anywhere in the methods. Only approximately 14 patients were included in the cohort, and the need for larger samples and more detailed clinical data was noted by the authors.

Library preparation employed multiplex PCR. Sequencing was performed on an Illumina HiSeq 2500. TCRbeta libraries were built by three rounds of nested PCR using primers (Table S4), following protocols modified from ARM-PCR. Before sequencing, PCR products of 200-500 bp were excised from the gel and purified with the QIAquick gel extraction kit. As for the authors' bioinformatics: Reads were cleaned using Trimmomatic, were merged into complete CDR3 sequences using FLASH, and were assigned to V(D)J germline segments using MiTCR. Clonal diversity was computed as the inverse Simpson's index with VDJtools. In-frame sequences without a premature stop codon were defined as productive reads. TCRdb applied fastp at Q25 and MiXCR to the public reads, then kept only in-frame beta chains. A single entry per CDR3 protein holds the most common genes and DNA from its merged rows. It is TCRdb's table, rather than the study itself, that gives the V and J calls and clone size. This sample lists over 85,000 distinct CDR3 sequences; about 87% were detected once. The ten largest make up under 25% of the sample.

The CDR3 length is 15 residues, termini included. The sequence is cut down to CDR3 DNA, 45 bases in frame from base 1. CDR1 is given as MNHEY and CDR2 as SVGAGI, both from the germline V gene. The receptor comes from a man in his 70s with non-small cell lung cancer. Material for sequencing was lung tumor tissue. The chain was built from TRBV6-5 and TRBJ2-3, with TRBD2 tentatively as D gene (5 bases match). CDR3 sequence: CASRYWVASTDMQYL. The DNA sequence is TGTGCCAGCAGATACTGGGTGGCTAGCACAGATATGCAGTATCTT.